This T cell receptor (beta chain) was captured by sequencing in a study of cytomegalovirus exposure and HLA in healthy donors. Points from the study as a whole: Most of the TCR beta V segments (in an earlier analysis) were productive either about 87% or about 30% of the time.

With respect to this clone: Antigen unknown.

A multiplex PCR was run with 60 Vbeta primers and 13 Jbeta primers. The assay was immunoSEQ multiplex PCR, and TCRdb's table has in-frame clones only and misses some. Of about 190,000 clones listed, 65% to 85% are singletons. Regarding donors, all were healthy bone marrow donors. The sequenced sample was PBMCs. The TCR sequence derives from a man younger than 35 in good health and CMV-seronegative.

The CDR3 loop is CASSVDRGTDTQYF. The DNA of the CDR3 is TGTGCCAGCAGCGTCGACAGGGGCACAGATACGCAGTATTTT. V gene TRBV27 combines with J gene TRBJ2-3; TRBD1 agrees at 7 bases. Losses at the gene ends were 6 bases for V and 1 base for J; bases not matched to a gene: 4. Germline V gene sequence: CDR1 MNHEY, CDR2 SMNVEV (reference sequence). The CDR3 is made up of 14 amino acids.